This TCR beta chain was sequenced for a study of blood T cell repertoires in COVID-19. Study background: Some COVID-19 samples were acute and others convalescent; all came from the United States, Italy and Spain. Sample material is recorded as cDNA or gDNA derived from T cells, B-cell-depleted T cells, or PBMCs.

With 6 bases clipped from V and 7 bases from J, the junction kept 9 bases outside the gene matches. Germline V gene sequence: CDR1 SNHLY, CDR2 FYNNEI. This CDR3 comprises 14 residues. Original handling: Estimated nucleated cell counts came from reference gene primer amplification. Assay: immunoSEQ multiplex PCR; the TCRdb copy retains only in-frame clones and omits some. From that table come the V and J calls and clone size; the DNA was used to work out D and trimming. The sample contains under 200,000 clones, roughly 88% of which appear only once. Sample: peripheral blood. V is TRBV2 and J is TRBJ1-5; 7 nucleotides line up with TRBD1. This clonotype was sampled from a woman of 80 years or more with active or convalescent COVID-19. The CDR3: CASRVLPGGQPQHF. Here the CDR3 DNA reads TGTGCCAGCAGGGTTCTCCCAGGGGGGCAGCCCCAGCATTTT.